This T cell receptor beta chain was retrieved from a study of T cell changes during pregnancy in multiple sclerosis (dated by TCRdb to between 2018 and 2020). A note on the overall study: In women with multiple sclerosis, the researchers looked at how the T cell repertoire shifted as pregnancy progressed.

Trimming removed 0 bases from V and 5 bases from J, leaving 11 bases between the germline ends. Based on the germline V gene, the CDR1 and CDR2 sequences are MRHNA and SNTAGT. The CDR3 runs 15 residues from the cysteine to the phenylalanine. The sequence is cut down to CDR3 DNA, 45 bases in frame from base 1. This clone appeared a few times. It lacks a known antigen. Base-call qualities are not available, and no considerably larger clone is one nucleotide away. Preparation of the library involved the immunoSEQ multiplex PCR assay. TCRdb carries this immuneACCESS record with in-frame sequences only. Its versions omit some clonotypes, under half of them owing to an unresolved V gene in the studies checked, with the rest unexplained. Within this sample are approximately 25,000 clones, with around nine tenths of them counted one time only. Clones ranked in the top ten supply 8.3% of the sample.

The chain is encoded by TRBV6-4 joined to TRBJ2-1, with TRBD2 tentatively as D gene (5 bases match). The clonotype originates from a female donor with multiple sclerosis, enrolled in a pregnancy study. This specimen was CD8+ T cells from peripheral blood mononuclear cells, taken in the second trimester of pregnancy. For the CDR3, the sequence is CASSDSSGSHNEQFF. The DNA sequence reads TGTGCCAGCAGTGACTCGAGCGGCAGCCACAATGAGCAGTTCTTC.